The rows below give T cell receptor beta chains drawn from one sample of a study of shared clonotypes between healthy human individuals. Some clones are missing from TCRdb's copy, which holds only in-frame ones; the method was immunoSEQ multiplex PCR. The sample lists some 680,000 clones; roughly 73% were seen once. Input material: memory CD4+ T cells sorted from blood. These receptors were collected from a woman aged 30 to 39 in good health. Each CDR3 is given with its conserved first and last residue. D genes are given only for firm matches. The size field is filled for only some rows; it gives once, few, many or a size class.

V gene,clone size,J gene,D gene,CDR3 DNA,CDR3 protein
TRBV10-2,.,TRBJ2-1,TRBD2,TGCGCCAGCAGGTCGGCGGGAGGGGAGGAGCAGTTCTTC,CASRSAGGEEQFF
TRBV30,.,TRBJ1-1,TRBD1,TGTGCCTGGAGTACTGGGACAGCGAACACTGAAGCTTTCTTT,CAWSTGTANTEAFF
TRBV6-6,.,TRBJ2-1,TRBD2,TGTGCCAGCAGCCGGGGACTAGCGGGAGGGAATGAGCAGTTCTTC,CASSRGLAGGNEQFF
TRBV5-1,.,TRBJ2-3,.,TGCGCCAGCAGCTTGATAGCAGATACGCAGTATTTT,CASSLIADTQYF
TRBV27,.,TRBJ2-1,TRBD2,TGTGCCAGCAGTTTATATCCCGGGGTAGCGGGAGCAAATAGTGAGCAGTTCTTC,CASSLYPGVAGANSEQFF
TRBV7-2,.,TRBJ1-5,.,TGTGCCAGCAGCTTATTCTGGGATTCCAATCAGCCCCAGCATTTT,CASSLFWDSNQPQHF
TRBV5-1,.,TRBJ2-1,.,TGCGCCAGCAAATTTTCGGGGAGCTCCTACAATGAGCAGTTCTTC,CASKFSGSSYNEQFF
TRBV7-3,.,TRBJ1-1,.,TGTGCCAGCAGCTTAAGGGGTGGAGAAGCTTTCTTT,CASSLRGGEAFF
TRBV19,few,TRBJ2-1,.,TGTGCCAGTAGTCGACTAAGTCTTAGCCATGAGCAGTTCTTC,CASSRLSLSHEQFF
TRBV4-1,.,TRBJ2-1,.,TGCGCCAGCAGCCATAGCTACAATGAGCAGTTCTTC,CASSHSYNEQFF
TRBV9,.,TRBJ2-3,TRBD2,TGTGCCAGCAGCCTAGCGGTCCTCACAGATACGCAGTATTTT,CASSLAVLTDTQYF
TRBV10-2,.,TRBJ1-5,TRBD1,TGCGCCAGCAGTAGGACAGGGGATAGCAATCAGCCCCAGCATTTT,CASSRTGDSNQPQHF
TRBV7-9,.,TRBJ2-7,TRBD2,TGTGCCAGCAGTTCCCGGACTAGCGCGACCTACGAGCAGTACTTC,CASSSRTSATYEQYF
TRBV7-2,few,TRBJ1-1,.,TGTGCCAGCAACCAGCAGGGGTCAGGACGGACTGAAGCTTTCTTT,CASNQQGSGRTEAFF
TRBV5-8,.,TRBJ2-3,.,TGTGCCAGCAGCTTGGGGAGATGGGATACGCAGTATTTT,CASSLGRWDTQYF
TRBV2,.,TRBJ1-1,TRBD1,TGTGCCAGCAGTCGACAGGGGATGAACACTGAAGCTTTCTTT,CASSRQGMNTEAFF
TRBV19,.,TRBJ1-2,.,TGTGCCAGTAGTACGGGTTTGTGGGGCTACACCTTC,CASSTGLWGYTF
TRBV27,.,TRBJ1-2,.,TGTGCCAGCAGTCCTACCCCGGGGTATGGCTACACCTTC,CASSPTPGYGYTF
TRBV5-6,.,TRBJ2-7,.,TGTGCCAGCAGCCGTTTCGACAGGATCTACGAGCAGTACTTC,CASSRFDRIYEQYF
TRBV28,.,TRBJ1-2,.,TGTGCCAGCAGTTTCGCGTATGGCTACACCTTC,CASSFAYGYTF
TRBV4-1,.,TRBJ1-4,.,TGCGCCAGCAGCCAACTGGGGAGCTCTAATGAAAAACTGTTTTTT,CASSQLGSSNEKLFF
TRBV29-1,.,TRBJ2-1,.,TGCAGCGTTGTAGCGGAGGCCTACAATGAGCAGTTCTTC,CSVVAEAYNEQFF
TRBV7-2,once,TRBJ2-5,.,TGTGCCAGCAGCTTAGAAAGGGTGACCGGAGGGACCCAGTACTTC,CASSLERVTGGTQYF
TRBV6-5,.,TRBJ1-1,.,TGTGCCAGCAGTTATGGACAGTTGAACACTGAAGCTTTCTTT,CASSYGQLNTEAFF